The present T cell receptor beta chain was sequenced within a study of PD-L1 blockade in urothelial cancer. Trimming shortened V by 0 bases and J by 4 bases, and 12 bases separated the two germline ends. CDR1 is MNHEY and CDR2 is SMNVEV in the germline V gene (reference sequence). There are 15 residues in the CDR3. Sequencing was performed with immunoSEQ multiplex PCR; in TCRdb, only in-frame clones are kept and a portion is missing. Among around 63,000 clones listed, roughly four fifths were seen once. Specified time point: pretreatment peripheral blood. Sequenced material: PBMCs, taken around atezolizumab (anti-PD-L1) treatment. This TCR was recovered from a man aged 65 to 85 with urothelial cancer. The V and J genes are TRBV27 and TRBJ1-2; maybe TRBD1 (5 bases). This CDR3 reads CASSLSGLGAYGYTF. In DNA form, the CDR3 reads TGTGCCAGCAGTTTATCTGGACTAGGGGCCTATGGCTACACCTTC.